One and the same sample provided the 9 T cell receptor beta chains below, sequenced in a study of prognosis after radiotherapy for stage I lung cancer (dated by TCRdb to the early 2020s). Sequencer: Illumina HiSeq 3000. Two rounds of multiplex PCR on genomic DNA were used to amplify the TCR beta CDR3 region. In the first PCR round, primers specific to each TRBV and TRBJ gene were used, and the primer sequences were filed in Chinese patent CN105087789A. Clones were called with MiXCR by TCRdb after fastp trimmed the public reads at Q25, and only in-frame beta chains were retained. When rows share a CDR3 protein, they turn into one entry using the most common DNA and genes. The sample contains 30,000 or so distinct CDR3 sequences, around 43% of them found a single time. 15% of the sample is taken by the ten largest. Source: PBMCs, taken before or after stereotactic body radiation therapy (not recorded which). These TCRs come from a donor of 50 years or more with non-small cell lung cancer.

This clonotype was seen many times. V and J are TRBV12-3 or TRBV12-4 and TRBJ1-1; D not certain. V lost 5 bases and J lost 0, with 16 bases in between. CDR3 length: 16 residues. The CDR3 sequence is CASSPGKGLMNTEAFF. Here the CDR3 DNA reads TGTGCCAGCAGTCCCGGTAAGGGTCTCATGAACACTGAAGCTTTCTTT.

This clonotype was counted many times. The chain couples TRBV5-1 to TRBJ2-3; 7 bases fit TRBD1. Germline V CDR1 and CDR2: SGHRS, YFSETQ. With 1 base clipped from V and 5 bases from J, the junction kept 7 bases outside the gene matches. The CDR3 is 15 amino acids. In DNA form, the CDR3 reads TGCGCCAGCAGCTTGCAGGGACAGATAAGAGATACGCAGTATTTT. It yields the protein CASSLQGQIRDTQYF.

This clonotype was observed many times. The chain carries TRBV5-8 and TRBJ2-6; D gene unclear. The germline V gene has CDR1 SGHTS and CDR2 YDEGEE. The V end lost 6 bases, the J end lost 1 base, and 11 bases lay between the germline ends. CDR3 size: 15 residues. The CDR3: CASIPIVSGANVLTF. CDR3 nucleotides: TGTGCCAGCATCCCTATTGTTTCTGGGGCCAACGTCCTGACTTTC.

As for this clonotype: A much bigger clone sits one base away, suggesting this may be a read error. The rearrangement links TRBV6-2 or TRBV6-3 to TRBJ1-5; 10 nucleotides align to TRBD1. CDR1 and CDR2 from the germline V gene are MNHEY and SVGEGT. This CDR3 contains 17 residues. The CDR3 reads CASSRGRPGQGNQHQHF. In DNA form, the CDR3 reads TGTGCCAGCAGCCGCGGCCGACCGGGACAGGGGAATCAGCACCAGCATTTT.

Worth noting for this clonotype: One base away lies a much larger clone, so this may be a sequencing read error. V usage is TRBV27 and J usage is TRBJ2-4; a possible D gene is TRBD2 (8 bases). Germline V lookup: CDR1 MNHEY, CDR2 SMNVEV (reference sequence). The V end lost 6 bases, the J end lost 0 bases, and 24 bases lay between the germline ends. The CDR3 runs 19 residues. The CDR3 nucleotides are TGTGCCAGCAGCCCCAGTAGGGGGCGGGAGGCACTAGCCAAAAACATTCAGTACTTC. Translated, it gives CASSPSRGREALAKNIQYF.

The gene calls are TRBV6-5 and TRBJ2-1; D may be TRBD2 (6 bases). V was cut by 2 bases and J by 9 bases, with 11 bases left in between. There are 13 residues in the CDR3. Looked up from germline, CDR1 is MNHEY and CDR2 is SVGAGI. The CDR3 coding sequence is TGTGCCAGCAGTTACACCTCGGGACTTGAGCAGTTCTTC. It is translated as CASSYTSGLEQFF.

The chain has TRBV25-1 and TRBJ1-4, with 9 bases lining up with TRBD1. V gave up 2 bases and J gave up 5 bases; unmatched junction bases: 3. The CDR3 runs 15 residues. Germline-derived CDR1 and CDR2 are MGHDK and SYGVNS. The CDR3 region is CASSEPGQGNEKLFF. In DNA form, the CDR3 reads TGTGCCAGCAGTGAACCGGGACAGGGAAATGAAAAACTGTTTTTT.

On this clonotype: A read error may be the cause here, since a much bigger clone is one base away. The chain joins TRBV7-9 to TRBJ2-5; TRBD2 might be the D (6 bases). V was pared by 2 bases and J by 4 bases, with 20 bases between. Germline V lookup: CDR1 SEHNR, CDR2 FQNEAQ (reference sequence). There are 17 residues in the CDR3. Here the CDR3 DNA reads TGTGCCAGCAGCTTACCGTTTGGGATTGCGGGGCGAGAGACCCAGTACTTC. This encodes CASSLPFGIAGRETQYF.

This clonotype was observed a single time. A far bigger clonotype differs at one base, so this is likely a read error. CDR3 bases: TGTGCCAGCAGTTACTCGGAGTGTGGGTCCTACGAGCAGTACTTC. Encoded protein: CASSYSECGSYEQYF. V usage is TRBV6-4 and J usage is TRBJ2-7; D gene unclear. Per germline, CDR1 MRHNA and CDR2 SNTAGT. The CDR3 runs to 15 residues.